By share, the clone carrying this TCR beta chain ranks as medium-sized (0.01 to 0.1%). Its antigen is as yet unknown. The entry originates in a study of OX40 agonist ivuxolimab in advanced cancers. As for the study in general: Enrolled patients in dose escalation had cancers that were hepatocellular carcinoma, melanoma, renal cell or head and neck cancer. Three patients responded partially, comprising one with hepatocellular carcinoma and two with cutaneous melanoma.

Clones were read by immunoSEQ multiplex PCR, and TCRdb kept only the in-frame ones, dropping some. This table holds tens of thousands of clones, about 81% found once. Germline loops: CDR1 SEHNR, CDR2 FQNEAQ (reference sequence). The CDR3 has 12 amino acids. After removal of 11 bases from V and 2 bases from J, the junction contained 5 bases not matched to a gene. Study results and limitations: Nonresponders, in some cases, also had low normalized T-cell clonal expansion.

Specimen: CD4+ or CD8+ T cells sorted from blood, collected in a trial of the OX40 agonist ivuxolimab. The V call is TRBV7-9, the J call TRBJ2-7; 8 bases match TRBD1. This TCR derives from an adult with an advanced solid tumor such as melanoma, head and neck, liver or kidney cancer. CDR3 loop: CAYDRGTYEQYF. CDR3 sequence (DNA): TGTGCCTATGACAGGGGAACCTACGAGCAGTACTTC.